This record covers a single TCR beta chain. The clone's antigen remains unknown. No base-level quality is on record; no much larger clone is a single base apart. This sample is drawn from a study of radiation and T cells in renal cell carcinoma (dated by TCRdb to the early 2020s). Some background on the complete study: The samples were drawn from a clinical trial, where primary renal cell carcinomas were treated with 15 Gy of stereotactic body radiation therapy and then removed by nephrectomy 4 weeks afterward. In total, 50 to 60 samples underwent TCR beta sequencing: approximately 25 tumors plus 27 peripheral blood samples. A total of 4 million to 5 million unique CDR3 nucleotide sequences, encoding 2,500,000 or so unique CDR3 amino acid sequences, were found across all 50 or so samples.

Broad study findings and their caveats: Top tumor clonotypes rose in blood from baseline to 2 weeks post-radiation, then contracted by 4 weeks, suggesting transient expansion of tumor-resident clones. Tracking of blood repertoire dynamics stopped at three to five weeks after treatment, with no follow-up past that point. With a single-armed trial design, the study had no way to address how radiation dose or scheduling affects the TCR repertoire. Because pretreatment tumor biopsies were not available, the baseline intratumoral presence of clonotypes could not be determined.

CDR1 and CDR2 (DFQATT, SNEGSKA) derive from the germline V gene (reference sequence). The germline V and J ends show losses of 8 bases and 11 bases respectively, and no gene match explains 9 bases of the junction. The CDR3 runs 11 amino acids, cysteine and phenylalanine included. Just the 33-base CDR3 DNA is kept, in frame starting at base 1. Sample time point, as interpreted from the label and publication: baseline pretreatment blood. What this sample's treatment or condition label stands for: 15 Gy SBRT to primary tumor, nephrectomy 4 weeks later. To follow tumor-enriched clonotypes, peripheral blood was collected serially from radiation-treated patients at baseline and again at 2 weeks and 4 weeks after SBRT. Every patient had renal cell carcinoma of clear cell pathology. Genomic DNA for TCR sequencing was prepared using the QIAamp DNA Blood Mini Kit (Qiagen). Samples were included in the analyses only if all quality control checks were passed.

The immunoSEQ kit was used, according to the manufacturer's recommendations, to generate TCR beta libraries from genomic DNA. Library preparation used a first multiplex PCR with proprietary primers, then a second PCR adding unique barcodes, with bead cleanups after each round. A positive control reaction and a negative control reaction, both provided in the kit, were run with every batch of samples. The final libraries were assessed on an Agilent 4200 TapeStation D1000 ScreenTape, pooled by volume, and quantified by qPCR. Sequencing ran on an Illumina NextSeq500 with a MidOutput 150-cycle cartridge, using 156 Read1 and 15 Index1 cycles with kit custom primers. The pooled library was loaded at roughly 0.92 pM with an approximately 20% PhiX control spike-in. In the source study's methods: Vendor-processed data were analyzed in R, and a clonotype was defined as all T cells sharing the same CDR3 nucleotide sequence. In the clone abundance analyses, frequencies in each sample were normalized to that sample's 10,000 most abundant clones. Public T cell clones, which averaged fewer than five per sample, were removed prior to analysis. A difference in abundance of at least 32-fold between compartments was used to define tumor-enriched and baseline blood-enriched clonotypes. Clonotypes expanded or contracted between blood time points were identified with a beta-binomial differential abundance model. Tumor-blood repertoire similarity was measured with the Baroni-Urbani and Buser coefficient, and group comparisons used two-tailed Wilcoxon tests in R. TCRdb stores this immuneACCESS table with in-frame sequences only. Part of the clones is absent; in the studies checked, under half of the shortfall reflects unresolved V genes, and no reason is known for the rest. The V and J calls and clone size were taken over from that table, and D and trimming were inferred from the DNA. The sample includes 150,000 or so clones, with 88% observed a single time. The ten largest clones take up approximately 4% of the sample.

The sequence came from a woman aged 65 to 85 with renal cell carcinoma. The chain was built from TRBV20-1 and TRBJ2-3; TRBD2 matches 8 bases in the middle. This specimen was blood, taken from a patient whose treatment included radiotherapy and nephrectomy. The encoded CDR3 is CSFSGLGMQYF. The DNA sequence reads TGCAGTTTCTCGGGACTAGGAATGCAGTATTTT.